The entry below gives a single TCR beta chain sequence along with its context. What antigen it recognizes has not been identified. No much larger clone exists at a distance of one base, and base qualities are not known. This sample was included in a study of shared clonotypes between healthy human individuals (dated by TCRdb to the early 2020s). Context from the whole study: A few men and a couple of women, aged 18 to 49 years, made up the cohort. For each donor, three plates each were used for CD4 naive and CD4 memory, two plates were used for CD8 naive, and one plate was used for CD8 memory. To estimate repertoire size and how much clonotype sharing occurs between individuals, the study deeply sequenced the blood TCR repertoires of roughly 5 healthy adults. Libraries were prepared and TCR repertoires were sequenced by different laboratories using diverse techniques, in order to increase sequencing depth and limit assay-specific biases. Leukapheresis yielded between about 0.9 and 10 billion PBMCs per donor. What the study reported, not specific to this receptor: The genetic and exposure-history diversity represented was limited by the small number of donors. Compared with non-shared clonotypes, the clonotypes found in all four sorted-subset donors had higher generation probabilities. Sharing across a handful of donors was observed for approximately 5% of naive CD4, about 3.2% of naive CD8, about 2.3% of memory CD4, and around 0.4% of memory CD8 clonotypes. Sampling was limited to blood, and TCR repertoires in tissue likely differ from TCR repertoires in blood. Incomplete sequencing was indicated by rarefaction of sorted-subset datasets, despite the large sequencing depth. Pairwise subsampling led to the expectation that sequencing depth would affect the degree of clonotype sharing among donors. Naive subsets generally had larger estimated clonotype richness than memory subsets.

The donors were healthy, HIV-negative adults with no recently reported acute infections or vaccinations. Every donor was a Caucasian adult residing in Nashville, Tennessee, USA. CD4+ T cells were enriched through magnetic negative selection, after which naive cells were positively selected on CD45RA and the remaining negative fraction served as the memory subset. Blood was collected by leukapheresis, and PBMCs were isolated by Ficoll-Histopaque density gradient centrifugation and then cryopreserved in liquid nitrogen vapor phase. Analytical flow cytometry was used to check the purity and quantity of each magnetically sorted T cell population. Each sorted fraction had its genomic DNA isolated and then quantified by UV absorbance on a Nanodrop 2000c. Using the deep immunoSEQ assay, TCR CDR3 regions were amplified from genomic DNA by multiplex PCR. For each cell subset, the extracted genomic DNA was distributed evenly across all wells of several immunoSEQ 96-well plates, and each plate served as one replicate. For sorted subsets, each replicate PCR was loaded with roughly 190 ng genomic DNA, equivalent to approximately 27,000 T cell genomes. Purified libraries were measured with a Qubit 3.0 fluorometer, size-checked on a Bioanalyzer 2100, and measured again with the KAPA Library Quantification kit. Each immunoSEQ 96-well plate was sequenced on its own single-read 150-cycle Illumina NextSeq 550 flow cell. As for how the authors treated the data: Because the immunoSEQ output held only junctional sequences and lacked quality scores, the filtering could not match the filtering applied to full-length reads. To assign V/J genes and CDR3, sequences were annotated using PyIR, a Python wrapper for IgBLAST v1.9, with IMGT germline references. Reads were filtered out if the reads had weak V/J assignments (E-value above 1e-6), no CDR3, stop codons, out-of-frame junctions, or ambiguous translated residues. V3J clonotypes were defined as sequences sharing an identical inferred V gene, J gene, and CDR3 amino acid sequence. The percentage overlap between two repertoires was calculated by dividing the number of shared unique clonotypes by the size of the smaller repertoire. Repertoire richness was assessed with RTK rarefaction, the Chao1 estimator, and Recon v2.1 estimates of unobserved clonotypes. For all TCRbeta clonotypes obtained by the gDNA method from four donors, generation probabilities were computed with OLGA. The table comes from immuneACCESS by way of TCRdb, which keeps in-frame sequences with V and J called. Part of the clones is missing from these tables; in studies checked, under half for an unresolved V gene and the rest for unknown reasons. V and J calls and clone size come straight from that table; D and trimming were deduced from the DNA. The sample table records some 660,000 clones; approximately 73% of these occur just once. The ten most abundant clones make up under 2% of the sample.

The germline V and J ends show losses of 4 bases and 2 bases respectively, and no gene match explains 7 bases of the junction. The cysteine opens and the phenylalanine closes a CDR3 of 15 amino acids. Kept here is only the CDR3 DNA, which spans 45 bases and is read in frame from base 1. Per the germline V gene, SGDLS is the CDR1 and YYNGEE is the CDR2. This receptor was taken from a woman in her twenties or thirties in good health. The chain employs TRBV9 and TRBJ2-3; the central 7 bases match TRBD2. Material: memory CD4+ T cells sorted from blood. The cell subset or site label on this specimen signifies: CD45RA-negative fraction. CDR3 region: CASSTGLDLTDTQYF. At the DNA level, the sequence is TGTGCCAGCAGCACAGGACTAGATCTCACAGATACGCAGTATTTT. Outside the CDR3, residues come from the reference TRBV9 and TRBJ2-3 proteins, so the full variable domain is: DSGVTQTPKHLITATGQRVTLRCSPRSGDLSVYWYQQSLDQGLQFLIQYYNGEERAKGNILERFSAQQFPDLHSELNLSSLELGDSALYFCASSTGLDLTDTQYFGPGTRLTVL.